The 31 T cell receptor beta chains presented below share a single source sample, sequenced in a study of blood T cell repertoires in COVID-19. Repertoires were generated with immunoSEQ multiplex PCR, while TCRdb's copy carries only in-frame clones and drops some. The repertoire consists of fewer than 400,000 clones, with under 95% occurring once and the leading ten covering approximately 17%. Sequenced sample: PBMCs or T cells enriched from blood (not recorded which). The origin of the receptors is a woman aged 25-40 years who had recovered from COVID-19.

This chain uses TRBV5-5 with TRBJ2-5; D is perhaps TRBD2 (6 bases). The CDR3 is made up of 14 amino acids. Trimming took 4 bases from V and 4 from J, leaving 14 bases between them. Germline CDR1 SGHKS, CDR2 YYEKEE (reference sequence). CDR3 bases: TGTGCCAGCAGCCTATACGGGGGTGGAGAGACCCAGTACTTC. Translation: CASSLYGGGETQYF.

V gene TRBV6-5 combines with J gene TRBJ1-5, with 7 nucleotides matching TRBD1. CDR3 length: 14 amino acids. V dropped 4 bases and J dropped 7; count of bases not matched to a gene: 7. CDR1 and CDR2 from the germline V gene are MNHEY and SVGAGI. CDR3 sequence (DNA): TGTGCCAGCAGTTCCCGGACAGGAAACCAGCCCCAGCATTTT. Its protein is CASSSRTGNQPQHF.

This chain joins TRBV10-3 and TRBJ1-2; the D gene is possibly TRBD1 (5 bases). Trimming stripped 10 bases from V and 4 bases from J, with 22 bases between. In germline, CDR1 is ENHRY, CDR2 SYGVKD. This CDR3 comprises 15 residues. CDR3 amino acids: CASRTGNVLGYGYTF. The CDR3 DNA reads TGTGCCAGCCGAACAGGAAATGTTTTAGGCTATGGCTACACCTTC.

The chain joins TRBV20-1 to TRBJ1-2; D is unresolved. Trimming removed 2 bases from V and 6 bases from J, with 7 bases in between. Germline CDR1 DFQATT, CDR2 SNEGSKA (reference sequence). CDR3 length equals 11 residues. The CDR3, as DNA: TGCAGTGCTAGATCCAGGCATGGCTACACCTTC. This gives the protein CSARSRHGYTF.

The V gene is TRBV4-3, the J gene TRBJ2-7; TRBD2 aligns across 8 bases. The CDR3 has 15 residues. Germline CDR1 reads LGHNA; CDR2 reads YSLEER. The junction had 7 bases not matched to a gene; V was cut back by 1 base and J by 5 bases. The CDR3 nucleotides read TGCGCCAGCAGCCAAGGTGGGACTAGGTCGCACGAGCAGTACTTC. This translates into CASSQGGTRSHEQYF.

The CDR3 reads CASSPSHSGSSYEQYF. The CDR3 coding sequence is TGTGCCAGCAGTCCAAGCCATAGCGGTAGCTCCTACGAGCAGTACTTC. The chain combines TRBV28 with TRBJ2-7, with a weak D call TRBD2 (6 bases). Between the trimmed V and J ends, which lost 5 bases and 0 bases, there was a span of 17 bases. The CDR3 has 16 amino acids. The germline V gene encodes CDR1 MDHEN and CDR2 SYDVKM. The complete variable domain, with remaining parts taken from reference TRBV28 and TRBJ2-7, reads DVKVTQSSRYLVKRTGEKVFLECVQDMDHENMFWYRQDPGLGLRLIYFSYDVKMKEKGDIPEGYSVSREKKERFSLILESASTNQTSMYLCASSPSHSGSSYEQYFGPGTRLTVT.

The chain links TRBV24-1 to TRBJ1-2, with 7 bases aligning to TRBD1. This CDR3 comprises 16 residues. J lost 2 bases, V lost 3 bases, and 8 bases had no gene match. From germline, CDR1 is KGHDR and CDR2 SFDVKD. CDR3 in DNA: TGTGCCACCAGTGATGGGGGGACAGCCAACAACTATGGCTACACCTTC. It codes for CATSDGGTANNYGYTF.

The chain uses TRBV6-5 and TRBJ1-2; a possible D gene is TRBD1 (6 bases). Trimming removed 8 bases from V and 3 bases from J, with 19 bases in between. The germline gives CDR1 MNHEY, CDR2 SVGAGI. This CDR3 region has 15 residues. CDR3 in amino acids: CASGLREGGHYGYTF. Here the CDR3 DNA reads TGTGCCAGCGGTTTACGGGAGGGGGGGCACTATGGCTACACCTTC.

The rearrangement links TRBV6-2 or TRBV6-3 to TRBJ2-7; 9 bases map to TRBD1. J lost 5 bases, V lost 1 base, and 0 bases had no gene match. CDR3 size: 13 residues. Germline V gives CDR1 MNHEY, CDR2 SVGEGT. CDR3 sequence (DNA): TGTGCCAGCAGTTACTGGACAGGGGACGAGCAGTACTTC. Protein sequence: CASSYWTGDEQYF.

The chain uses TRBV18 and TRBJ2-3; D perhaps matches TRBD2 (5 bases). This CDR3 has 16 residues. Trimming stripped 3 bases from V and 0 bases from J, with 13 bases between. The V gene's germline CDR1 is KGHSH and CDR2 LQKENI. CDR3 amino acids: CASSPSEGQSTDTQYF. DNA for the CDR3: TGTGCCAGCTCACCCTCCGAGGGCCAAAGCACAGATACGCAGTATTTT.

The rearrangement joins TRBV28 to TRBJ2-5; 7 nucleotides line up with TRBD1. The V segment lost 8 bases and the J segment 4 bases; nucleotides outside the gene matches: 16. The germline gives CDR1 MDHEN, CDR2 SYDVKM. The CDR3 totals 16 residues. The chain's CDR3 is CASSTLRDSSRETQYF. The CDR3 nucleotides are TGTGCCAGCTCGACTCTACGGGACAGCTCCCGAGAGACCCAGTACTTC.

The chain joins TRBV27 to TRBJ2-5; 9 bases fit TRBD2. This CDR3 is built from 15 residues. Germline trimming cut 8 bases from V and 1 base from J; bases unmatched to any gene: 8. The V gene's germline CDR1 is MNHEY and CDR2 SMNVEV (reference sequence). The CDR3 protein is CASGQRGDAQETQYF. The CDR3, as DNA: TGTGCCAGCGGCCAGCGGGGGGACGCCCAAGAGACCCAGTACTTC.

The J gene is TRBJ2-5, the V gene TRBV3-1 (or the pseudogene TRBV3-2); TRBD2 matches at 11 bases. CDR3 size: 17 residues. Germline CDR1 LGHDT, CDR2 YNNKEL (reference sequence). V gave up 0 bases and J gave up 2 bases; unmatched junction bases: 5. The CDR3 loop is CASSQDRGLAEQETQYF. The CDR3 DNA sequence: TGTGCCAGCAGCCAAGATCGGGGACTAGCGGAACAAGAGACCCAGTACTTC.

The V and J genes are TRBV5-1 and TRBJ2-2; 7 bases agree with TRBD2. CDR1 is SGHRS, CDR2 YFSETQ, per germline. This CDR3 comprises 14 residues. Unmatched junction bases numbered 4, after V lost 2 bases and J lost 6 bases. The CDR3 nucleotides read TGCGCCAGCAGCTTTGGCGGGAGAGCCGGGGAGCTGTTTTTT. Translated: CASSFGGRAGELFF.

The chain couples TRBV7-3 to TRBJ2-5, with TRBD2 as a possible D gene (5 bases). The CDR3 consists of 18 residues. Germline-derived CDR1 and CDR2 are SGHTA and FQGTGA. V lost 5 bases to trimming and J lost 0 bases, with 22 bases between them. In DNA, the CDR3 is TGTGCCAGCAGCCTTAACTACCGGGCCGGGGTGTACCAAGAGACCCAGTACTTC. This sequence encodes CASSLNYRAGVYQETQYF.

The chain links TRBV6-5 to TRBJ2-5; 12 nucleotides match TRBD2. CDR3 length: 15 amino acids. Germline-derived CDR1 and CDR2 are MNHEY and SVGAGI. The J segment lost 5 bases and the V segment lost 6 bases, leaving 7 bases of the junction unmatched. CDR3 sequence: CASRYTSGRPETQYF. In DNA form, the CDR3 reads TGTGCCAGCAGGTACACTAGCGGGAGGCCCGAGACCCAGTACTTC.

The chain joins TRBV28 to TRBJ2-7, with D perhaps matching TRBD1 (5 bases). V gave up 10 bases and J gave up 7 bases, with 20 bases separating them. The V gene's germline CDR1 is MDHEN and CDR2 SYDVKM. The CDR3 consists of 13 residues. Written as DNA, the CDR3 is TGTGCCACCCAATTGGGGCCGCTGGGGGAGCAGTACTTC. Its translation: CATQLGPLGEQYF.

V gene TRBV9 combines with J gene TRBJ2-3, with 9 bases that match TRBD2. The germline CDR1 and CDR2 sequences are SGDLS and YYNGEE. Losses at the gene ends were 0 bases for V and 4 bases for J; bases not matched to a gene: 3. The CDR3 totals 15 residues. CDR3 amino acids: CASSVGTSAADTQYF. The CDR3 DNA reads TGTGCCAGCAGCGTAGGGACTAGCGCGGCAGATACGCAGTATTTT.

The CDR3 loop is CASRDGQARNTIYF. The DNA of the CDR3 is TGTGCCAGTAGAGATGGACAGGCGAGAAACACCATATATTTT. The genes are TRBV19 and TRBJ1-3; 7 positions match TRBD1. CDR1 LNHDA and CDR2 SQIVND come from the germline V gene (reference sequence). The CDR3 extends over 14 amino acids. The V and J ends lost 6 bases and 5 bases, in that order; junction bases with no gene match: 7.

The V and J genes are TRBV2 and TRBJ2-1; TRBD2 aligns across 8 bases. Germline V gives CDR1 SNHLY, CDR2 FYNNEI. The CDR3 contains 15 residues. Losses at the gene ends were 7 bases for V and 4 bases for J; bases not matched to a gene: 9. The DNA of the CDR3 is TGTGCCAGCAACAGGGCACTAGCGGAGTACAATGAGCAGTTCTTC. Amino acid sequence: CASNRALAEYNEQFF.

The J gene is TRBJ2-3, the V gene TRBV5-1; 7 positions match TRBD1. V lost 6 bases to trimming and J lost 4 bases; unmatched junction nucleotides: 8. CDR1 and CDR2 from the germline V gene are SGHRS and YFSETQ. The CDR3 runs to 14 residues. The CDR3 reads CASMGTVVPDTQYF. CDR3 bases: TGCGCCAGCATGGGGACAGTGGTCCCAGATACGCAGTATTTT.

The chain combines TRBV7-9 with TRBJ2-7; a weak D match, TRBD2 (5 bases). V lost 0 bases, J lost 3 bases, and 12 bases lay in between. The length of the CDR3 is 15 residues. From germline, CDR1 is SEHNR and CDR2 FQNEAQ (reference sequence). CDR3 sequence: CASSLALGVNYEQYF. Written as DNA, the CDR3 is TGTGCCAGCAGCTTAGCGCTCGGGGTCAACTACGAGCAGTACTTC. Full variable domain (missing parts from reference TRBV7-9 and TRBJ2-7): DTGVSQNPRHKITKRGQNVTFRCDPISEHNRLYWYRQTLGQGPEFLTYFQNEAQLEKSRLLSDRFSAERPKGSFSTLEIQRTEQGDSAMYLCASSLALGVNYEQYFGPGTRLTVT.

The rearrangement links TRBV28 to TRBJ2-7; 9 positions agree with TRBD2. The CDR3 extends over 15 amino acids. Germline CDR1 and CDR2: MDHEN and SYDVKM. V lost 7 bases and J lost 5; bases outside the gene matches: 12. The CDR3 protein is CASMEAQAGGHEQYF. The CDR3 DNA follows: TGTGCCAGCATGGAAGCACAAGCGGGAGGCCACGAGCAGTACTTC.

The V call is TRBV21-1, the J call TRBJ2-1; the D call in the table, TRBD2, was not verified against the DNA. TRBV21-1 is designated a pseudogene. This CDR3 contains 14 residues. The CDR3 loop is CASSKEPAFNEQFF. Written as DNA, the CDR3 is TGTGCCAGCAGCAAAGAACCAGCGTTCAATGAGCAGTTCTTC.

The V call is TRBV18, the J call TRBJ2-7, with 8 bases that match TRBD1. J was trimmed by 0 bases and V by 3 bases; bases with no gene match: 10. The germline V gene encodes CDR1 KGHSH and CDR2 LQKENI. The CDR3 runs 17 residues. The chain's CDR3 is CASSPPKGQDDSYEQYF. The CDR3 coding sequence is TGTGCCAGCTCACCGCCCAAGGGACAGGACGACTCCTACGAGCAGTACTTC.

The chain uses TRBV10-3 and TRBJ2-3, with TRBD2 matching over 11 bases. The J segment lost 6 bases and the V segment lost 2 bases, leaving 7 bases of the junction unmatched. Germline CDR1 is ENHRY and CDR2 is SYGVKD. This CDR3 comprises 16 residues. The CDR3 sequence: CAISEDPSGRMDTQYF. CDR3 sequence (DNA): TGTGCCATCAGTGAGGATCCTAGCGGGAGGATGGATACGCAGTATTTT.

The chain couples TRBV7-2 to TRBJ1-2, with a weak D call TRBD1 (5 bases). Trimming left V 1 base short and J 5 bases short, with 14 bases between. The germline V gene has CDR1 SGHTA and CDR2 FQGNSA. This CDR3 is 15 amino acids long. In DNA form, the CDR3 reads TGTGCCAGCAGCTTAGGGGCCGCGGGGGGATATGGCTACACCTTC. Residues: CASSLGAAGGYGYTF.

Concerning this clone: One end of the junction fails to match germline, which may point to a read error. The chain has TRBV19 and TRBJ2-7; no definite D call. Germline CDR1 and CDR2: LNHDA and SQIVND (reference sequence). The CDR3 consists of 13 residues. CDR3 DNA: TGTGCCAGTAGTATAGCCCACCTCTACGAGCGGTACTTC. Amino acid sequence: CASSIAHLYERYF.

Here the CDR3 DNA reads TGTGCCAGCAGCCCCTATTCCTATGGCTACACCTTC. It is translated as CASSPYSYGYTF. V and J are TRBV7-2 and TRBJ1-2; D gene unclear. CDR3 length equals 12 residues. Germline V gene data show CDR1 as SGHTA and CDR2 as FQGNSA. Trimming cost V 5 bases and J 4 bases, with 8 bases left between them. The full variable domain, with the rest looked up from reference TRBV7-2 and TRBJ1-2, is GAGVSQSPSNKVTEKGKDVELRCDPISGHTALYWYRQSLGQGLEFLIYFQGNSAPDKSGLPSDRFSAERTGGSVSTLTIQRTQQEDSAVYLCASSPYSYGYTFGSGTRLTVV.

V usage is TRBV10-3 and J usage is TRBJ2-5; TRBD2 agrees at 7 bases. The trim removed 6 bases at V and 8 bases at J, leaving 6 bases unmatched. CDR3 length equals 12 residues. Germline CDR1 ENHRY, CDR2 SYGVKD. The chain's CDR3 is CAIRTAGETQYF. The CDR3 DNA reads TGTGCCATCAGGACGGCGGGGGAAACCCAGTACTTC.

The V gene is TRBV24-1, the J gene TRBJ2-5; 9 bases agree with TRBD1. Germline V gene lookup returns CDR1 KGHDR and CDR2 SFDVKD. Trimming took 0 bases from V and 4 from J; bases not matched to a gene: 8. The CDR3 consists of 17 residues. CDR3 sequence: CATSDLPGTGRGETQYF. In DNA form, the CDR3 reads TGTGCCACCAGTGATTTGCCCGGGACAGGGCGGGGAGAGACCCAGTACTTC.